This TCR beta chain derives from a study of control samples from healthy donors and cancer patients. Germline CDR1 LNHDA, CDR2 SQIVND (reference sequence). V shed 0 bases and J shed 0 bases, with 9 bases lying between them. The CDR3 covers 16 residues. Method: immunoSEQ multiplex PCR; TCRdb's copy keeps in-frame clones and lacks some. The repertoire holds about 170,000 clones, with about 90% as singletons. The chain has TRBV19 and TRBJ2-4, with D tentatively TRBD2 (5 bases). The sample was blood. This clonotype was obtained from a woman under 40 in good health. The CDR3 spells CASSIEGGLAKNIQYF. CDR3 coding DNA: TGTGCCAGTAGTATAGAGGGCGGACTAGCCAAAAACATTCAGTACTTC.